This T cell receptor (beta chain) was captured in a study of radiotherapy plus CTLA-4 blockade in lung cancer. Study details: Objective responses arose in approximately 19% of patients, and about 32% experienced disease control. Study-wide results and caveats: Early blood T cell clone changes and increased post-radiation serum interferon-beta were reportedly the strongest response predictors. In blood, after radiotherapy plus ipilimumab, tumor-derived TCR clones expanded.

This clone was counted a few times. Antigen: not known. Germline V CDR1 and CDR2: SGHTA, FQGNSA. This CDR3 is 16 amino acids long. Trimming cost V 5 bases and J 3 bases, with 17 bases left between them. Receiving focal radiation plus CTLA-4 blockade with ipilimumab were patients who had chemo-refractory metastatic non-small-cell lung cancer. Clones were read by immunoSEQ multiplex PCR, and TCRdb kept only the in-frame ones, dropping some. The table includes around 110,000 clones, around 84% detected once. The sequence came from a human donor with non-small cell lung cancer that progressed on radiotherapy plus ipilimumab. Some clones in this sample may be carry-over from other donors' samples. The sequencing here drew on peripheral blood, taken from a patient treated with radiotherapy plus ipilimumab. The gene calls are TRBV7-2 and TRBJ1-5; D is possibly TRBD1 (5 bases). CDR3 sequence reads: CASSPRTPRPNQPQHF. DNA for the CDR3: TGTGCCAGCAGCCCGAGGACACCTCGACCCAATCAGCCCCAGCATTTT.